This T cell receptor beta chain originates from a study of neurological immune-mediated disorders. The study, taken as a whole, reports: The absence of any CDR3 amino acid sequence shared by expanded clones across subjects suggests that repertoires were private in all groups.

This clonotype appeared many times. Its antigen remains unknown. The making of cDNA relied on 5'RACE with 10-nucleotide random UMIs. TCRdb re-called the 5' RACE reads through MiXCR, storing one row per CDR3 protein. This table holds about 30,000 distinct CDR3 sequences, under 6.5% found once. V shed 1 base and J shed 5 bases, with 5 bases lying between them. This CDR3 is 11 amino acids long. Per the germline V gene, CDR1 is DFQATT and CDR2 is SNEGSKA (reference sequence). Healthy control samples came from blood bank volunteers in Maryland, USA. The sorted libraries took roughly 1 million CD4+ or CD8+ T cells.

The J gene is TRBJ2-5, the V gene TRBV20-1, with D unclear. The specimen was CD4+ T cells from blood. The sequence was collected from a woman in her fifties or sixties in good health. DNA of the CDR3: TGCAGTGCTAGAGTTCTTGAGACCCAGTACTTC. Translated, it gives CSARVLETQYF.